The 12 T cell receptor beta chains presented below share a single source sample, sequenced in a study of cytomegalovirus exposure and HLA in healthy donors. 13 Jbeta primers and 60 Vbeta primers were used for the PCR. Assay used: immunoSEQ multiplex PCR; TCRdb lists only in-frame clones, some missing. The table has about 34,000 clones, over 60% seen once; the top ten hold roughly a tenth. The specimen was PBMCs. These receptors originate from a man between 35 and 55 years old in good health and CMV-seropositive.

This clone was seen a few times. The V gene is TRBV9, the J gene TRBJ2-2; the match to TRBD2 covers 11 bases. Germline loops: CDR1 SGDLS, CDR2 YYNGEE. The CDR3 is 18 residues long. V dropped 4 bases and J dropped 0; count of bases not matched to a gene: 8. CDR3 sequence: CASSLWTSGRANTGELFF. DNA of the CDR3: TGTGCCAGCAGCCTCTGGACTAGCGGGCGCGCGAACACCGGGGAGCTGTTTTTT.

There are a few counts of this clone. This chain uses TRBV6-6 with TRBJ1-2; TRBD1 matches 8 bases. J gave up 8 bases and V 2 bases, and 4 bases lay outside the gene matches. The CDR3 sequence is 13 residues long. Germline V gene lookup returns CDR1 MNHNY and CDR2 SVGAGI (reference sequence). The CDR3 sequence: CASSYDRGEGYTF. The CDR3 bases are TGTGCCAGCAGTTACGACAGGGGAGAGGGCTACACCTTC.

Only a few counts were recorded for this clone. The chain carries TRBV29-1 and TRBJ1-3; 8 nucleotides align to TRBD1. CDR1 SQVTM and CDR2 ANQGSEA come from the germline V gene. The junction had 4 bases not matched to a gene; V was cut back by 5 bases and J by 4 bases. This CDR3 has 13 amino acids. CDR3 residues: CSVRGQEGNTIYF. CDR3 DNA sequence: TGCAGCGTTAGGGGACAGGAGGGAAACACCATATATTTT. The full variable domain, its missing parts supplied by reference TRBV29-1 and TRBJ1-3, is SAVISQKPSRDICQRGTSLTIQCQVDSQVTMMFWYRQQPGQSLTLIATANQGSEATYESGFVIDKFPISRPNLTFSTLTVSNMSPEDSSIYLCSVRGQEGNTIYFGEGSWLTVV.

This clone was detected only a few times. The rearrangement joins TRBV7-2 to TRBJ2-2; 12 bases are shared with TRBD1. V was clipped by 6 bases and J by 5 bases; unmatched bases: 13. CDR3 size: 18 residues. Per the germline V gene, CDR1 is SGHTA and CDR2 is FQGNSA. CDR3 in DNA: TGTGCCAGCAGTTGGCCACAGGGACAGGGGGCGCATACCGGGGAGCTGTTTTTT. Its protein is CASSWPQGQGAHTGELFF.

The chain employs TRBV19 and TRBJ1-1; D gene ambiguous. The CDR3 consists of 15 residues. Germline lookup yields CDR1 LNHDA and CDR2 SQIVND (reference sequence). Trimming took off 3 bases at V and 5 bases at J, with 16 bases between the two ends. The CDR3 reads CASSIRSIWRTEAFF. CDR3 sequence (DNA): TGTGCCAGTAGTATCAGGAGTATCTGGAGGACTGAAGCTTTCTTT. Filled out from reference TRBV19 and TRBJ1-1, the complete variable domain reads DGGITQSPKYLFRKEGQNVTLSCEQNLNHDAMYWYRQDPGQGLRLIYYSQIVNDFQKGDIAEGYSVSREKKESFPLTVTSAQKNPTAFYLCASSIRSIWRTEAFFGQGTRLTVV.

In this sample, this clone turned up once. The CDR3 nucleotides are TGTGCCAGCAGCCGCCTTCTCCTAGCGGGGGGATCGGGCGATACGCAGTATTTT. Its translation is CASSRLLLAGGSGDTQYF. The chain joins TRBV14 to TRBJ2-3; TRBD2 aligns across 11 bases. The length of the CDR3 is 18 residues. CDR1 SGHDN and CDR2 FVKESK come from the germline V gene. J lost 6 bases, V lost 4 bases, and 15 bases had no gene match.

The rearrangement links TRBV7-2 to TRBJ2-7, with 10 bases identical to TRBD1. The V and J ends lost 2 bases and 2 bases, in that order; junction bases with no gene match: 6. Germline CDR1 and CDR2: SGHTA and FQGNSA. This CDR3 has 16 residues. Written as DNA, the CDR3 is TGTGCCAGCAGCTTAAGTCTTGGGACAGGGGCCTACGAGCAGTACTTC. Translated: CASSLSLGTGAYEQYF.

This clone was found a few times. The chain couples TRBV4-1 to TRBJ2-5; 9 nucleotides line up with TRBD1. The DNA end lines up better with TRBJ2-7; the J call may be wrong. The CDR3 is 15 amino acids. Germline V lookup: CDR1 MGHRA, CDR2 YSYEKL. The CDR3 protein is CASSPGQGTGYEQYF. As DNA, the CDR3 is TGCGCCAGCAGCCCGGGACAGGGCACGGGCTACGAGCAGTACTTC.

The chain is built from TRBV5-8 and TRBJ2-7; 10 bases match TRBD1. This CDR3 has 16 amino acids. The germline V gene encodes CDR1 SGHTS and CDR2 YDEGEE. V trimming: 3 bases; J trimming: 3 bases; junction bases outside the gene matches: 9. Written as DNA, the CDR3 is TGTGCCAGCAGCTCCAGGGGTGGGACAGGGGTCTACGAGCAGTACTTC. Residues: CASSSRGGTGVYEQYF.

V gene TRBV4-1 combines with J gene TRBJ1-2; D not certain. The CDR3 is 14 residues long. CDR1 and CDR2 from the germline V gene are MGHRA and YSYEKL. V was trimmed by 3 bases and J by 4 bases, leaving 12 bases between them. The CDR3 DNA sequence: TGCGCCAGCAGCCAGGGAAGGGAGTCCTATGGCTACACCTTC. Amino acid sequence: CASSQGRESYGYTF.

This clone was counted a few times. The chain couples TRBV19 to TRBJ2-7, with D perhaps matching TRBD2 (6 bases). CDR1 is LNHDA, CDR2 SQIVND, per germline (reference sequence). With 3 bases removed from V and 3 bases from J, the gap between germline ends came to 12 bases. The CDR3 has 14 amino acids. Here the CDR3 reads CASSMGDSLYEQYF. The CDR3 DNA follows: TGTGCCAGTAGTATGGGGGACTCACTCTACGAGCAGTACTTC.

This clone was recorded a few times. The J gene is TRBJ1-5, the V gene TRBV19; D call uncertain. The CDR3 sequence is 15 residues long. Trimming shortened V by 5 bases and J by 6 bases, and 17 bases separated the two germline ends. Germline V gene lookup returns CDR1 LNHDA and CDR2 SQIVND (reference sequence). CDR3 sequence (DNA): TGTGCCAGTAGTCCCACTTCCGCGGGAGGTCAGCCCCAGCATTTT. Its translation is CASSPTSAGGQPQHF.